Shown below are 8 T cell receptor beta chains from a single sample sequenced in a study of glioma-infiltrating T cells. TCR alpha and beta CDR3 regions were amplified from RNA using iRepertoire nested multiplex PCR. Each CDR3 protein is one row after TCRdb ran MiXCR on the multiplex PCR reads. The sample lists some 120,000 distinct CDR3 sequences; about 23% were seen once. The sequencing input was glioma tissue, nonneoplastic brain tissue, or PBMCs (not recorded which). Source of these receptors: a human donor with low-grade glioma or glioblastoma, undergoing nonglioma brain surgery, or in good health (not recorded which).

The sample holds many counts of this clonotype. CDR3 bases: TGTGCCAGCAGCGTAGATCCTAACTATGGCTACACCTTC. Its translation: CASSVDPNYGYTF. V is TRBV9 and J is TRBJ1-2; no firm D call. This CDR3 comprises 13 residues. CDR1 and CDR2 from the germline V gene are SGDLS and YYNGEE. Trimming pared 0 bases from V and 0 bases from J, leaving 3 bases between.

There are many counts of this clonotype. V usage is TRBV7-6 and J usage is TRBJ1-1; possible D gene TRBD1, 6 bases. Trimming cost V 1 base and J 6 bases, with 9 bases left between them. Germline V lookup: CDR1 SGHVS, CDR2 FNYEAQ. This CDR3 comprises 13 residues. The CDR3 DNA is TGTGCCAGCAGCTTAGGGGGGGCCTCTGAAGCTTTCTTT. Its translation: CASSLGGASEAFF.

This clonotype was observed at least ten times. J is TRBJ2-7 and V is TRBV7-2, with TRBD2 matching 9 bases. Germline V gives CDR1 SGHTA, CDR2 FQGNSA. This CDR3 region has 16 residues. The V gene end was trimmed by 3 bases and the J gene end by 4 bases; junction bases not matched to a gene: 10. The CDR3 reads CASSFLFSGRQYEQYF. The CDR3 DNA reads TGTGCCAGCAGCTTCCTGTTTAGCGGGAGACAGTACGAGCAGTACTTC.

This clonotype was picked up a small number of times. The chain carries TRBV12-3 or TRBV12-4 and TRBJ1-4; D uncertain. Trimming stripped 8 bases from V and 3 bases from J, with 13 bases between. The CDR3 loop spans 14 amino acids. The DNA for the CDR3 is TGTGCCAGCGGTAAGGACGGATCTAATGAAAAACTGTTTTTT. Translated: CASGKDGSNEKLFF.

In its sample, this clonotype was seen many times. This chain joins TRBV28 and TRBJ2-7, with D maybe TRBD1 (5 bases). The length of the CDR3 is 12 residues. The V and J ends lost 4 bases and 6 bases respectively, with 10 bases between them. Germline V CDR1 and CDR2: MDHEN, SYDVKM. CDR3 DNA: TGTGCCAGCAGTTCCCCCGACAGCGAGCAGTACTTC. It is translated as CASSSPDSEQYF.

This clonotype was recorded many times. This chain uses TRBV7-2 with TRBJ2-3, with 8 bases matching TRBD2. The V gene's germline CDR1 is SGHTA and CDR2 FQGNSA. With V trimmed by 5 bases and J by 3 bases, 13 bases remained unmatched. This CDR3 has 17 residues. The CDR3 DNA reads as TGTGCCAGCAGCCGAAGGCCTACAGCGGGAGCAACAGATACGCAGTATTTT. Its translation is CASSRRPTAGATDTQYF. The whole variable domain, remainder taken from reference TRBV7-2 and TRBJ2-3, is GAGVSQSPSNKVTEKGKDVELRCDPISGHTALYWYRQSLGQGLEFLIYFQGNSAPDKSGLPSDRFSAERTGGSVSTLTIQRTQQEDSAVYLCASSRRPTAGATDTQYFGPGTRLTVL.

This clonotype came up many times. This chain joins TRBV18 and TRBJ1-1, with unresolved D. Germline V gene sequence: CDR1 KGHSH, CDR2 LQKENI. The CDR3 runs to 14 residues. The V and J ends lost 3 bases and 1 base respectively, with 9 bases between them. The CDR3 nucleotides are TGTGCCAGCTCACCGGTCCAGAGGAACACTGAAGCTTTCTTT. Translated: CASSPVQRNTEAFF.

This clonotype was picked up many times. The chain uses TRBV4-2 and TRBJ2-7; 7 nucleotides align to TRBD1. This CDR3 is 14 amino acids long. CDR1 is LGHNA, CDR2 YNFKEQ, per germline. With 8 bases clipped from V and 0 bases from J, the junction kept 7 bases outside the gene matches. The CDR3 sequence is CASSLGTDSYEQYF. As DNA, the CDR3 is TGTGCCAGCTCCCTCGGGACAGACTCCTACGAGCAGTACTTC.